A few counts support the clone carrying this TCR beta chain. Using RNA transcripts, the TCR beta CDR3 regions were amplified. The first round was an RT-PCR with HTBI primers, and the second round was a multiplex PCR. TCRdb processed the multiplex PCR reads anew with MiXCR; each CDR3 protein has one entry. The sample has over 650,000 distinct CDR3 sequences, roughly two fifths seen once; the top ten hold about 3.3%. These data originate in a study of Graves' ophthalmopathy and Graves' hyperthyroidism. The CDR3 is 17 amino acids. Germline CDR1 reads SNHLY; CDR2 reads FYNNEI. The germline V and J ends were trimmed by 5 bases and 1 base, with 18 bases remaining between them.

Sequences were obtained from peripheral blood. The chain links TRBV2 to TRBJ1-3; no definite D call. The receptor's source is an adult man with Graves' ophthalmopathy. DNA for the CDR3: TGTGCCAGCAGTTACTCCCAATGGGCAGGATCTGGAAACACCATATATTTT. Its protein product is CASSYSQWAGSGNTIYF.